This T cell receptor beta chain was sequenced in a study of blood T cell repertoires in COVID-19. Sequencing was performed with immunoSEQ multiplex PCR; in TCRdb, only in-frame clones are kept and a portion is missing. The sample holds approximately 120,000 clones, roughly four fifths seen once. V was cut by 6 bases and J by 3 bases, with 11 bases left in between. CDR1 and CDR2 (germline): KGHSH, LQKENI. CDR3 length: 13 residues. This receptor was taken from a man in his 60s with acute or convalescent COVID-19. Sequenced input: peripheral blood. The rearrangement uses TRBV18 and TRBJ1-1; D unclear. The CDR3: CASSEYRDTEAFF. As DNA, the CDR3 is TGTGCCAGCTCCGAATACAGAGACACTGAAGCTTTCTTT.